Presented here are 25 T cell receptor beta chains from one specimen sequenced in a study of CD8 T cells in ankylosing spondylitis. One entry per CDR3 protein results from TCRdb running MiXCR on the 5' RACE reads. Here the sample spans a few hundred thousand distinct CDR3 sequences, around 20% being singletons. The sequencing input was blood, either unsorted or a sorted T cell fraction (not recorded which). These receptors all stem from a male donor with ankylosing spondylitis or in good health (not recorded which).

This rearrangement joins TRBV9 to TRBJ2-1, with 8 bases fitting TRBD2. The CDR3 runs to 15 residues. CDR1 is SGDLS, CDR2 YYNGEE, per germline. The ends lost 0 bases at V and 7 bases at J; junction bases unmatched: 6. The CDR3 here is CASSVARGGGNEQFF. The CDR3 bases are TGTGCCAGCAGCGTAGCACGGGGGGGCGGGAATGAGCAGTTCTTC.

This clonotype was counted only a few times. The rearrangement joins TRBV12-3 or TRBV12-4 to TRBJ2-5, with TRBD2 identical over 13 bases. This CDR3 contains 15 residues. The V gene end was trimmed by 2 bases and the J gene end by 4 bases; junction bases not matched to a gene: 1. The CDR3 coding sequence is TGTGCCAGCAGTTTAACTAGCGGGGGGGGAGAGACCCAGTACTTC. The encoded protein is CASSLTSGGGETQYF.

The chain uses TRBV12-3 or TRBV12-4 and TRBJ2-2, with unresolved D. This CDR3 has 14 residues. The V and J ends lost 2 bases and 2 bases respectively, with 6 bases between them. CDR3 loop: CASSLRANTGELFF. CDR3 bases: TGTGCCAGCAGTTTACGGGCAAACACCGGGGAGCTGTTTTTT.

This clonotype was observed a handful of times. This sequence joins TRBV5-1 and TRBJ2-2, with TRBD1 matching over 12 bases. From germline, CDR1 is SGHRS and CDR2 YFSETQ. The junction had 5 bases not matched to a gene; V was cut back by 0 bases and J by 8 bases. This CDR3 comprises 16 residues. CDR3 amino acids: CASSLEGQGARGELFF. For the CDR3, the DNA is TGCGCCAGCAGCTTGGAGGGACAGGGGGCCCGAGGGGAGCTGTTTTTT.

On this clonotype: One junction end does not reproduce the germline sequence, and a read error may be involved. The gene calls are TRBV29-1 and TRBJ2-1, with TRBD2 matching 8 bases. In germline, CDR1 is SQVTM, CDR2 ANQGSEA. The CDR3 is made up of 15 amino acids. This chain's CDR3 is CSFEGGRSSYSEQFF. CDR3 bases: TGCAGCTTCGAGGGCGGGAGGAGCTCCTACAGTGAGCAGTTCTTC.

Only a few counts were recorded for this clonotype. The chain links TRBV25-1 to TRBJ2-3; D gene unclear. Per the germline V gene, CDR1 is MGHDK and CDR2 is SYGVNS. The CDR3 loop spans 12 amino acids. The V and J ends lost 4 bases and 10 bases respectively, with 12 bases between them. The CDR3 here is CASSAPGVAQYF. For the CDR3, the DNA is TGTGCCAGCAGTGCCCCTGGAGTCGCGCAGTATTTT.

CDR3 sequence reads: CASRPQGHGNQPQHF. CDR3 nucleotides: TGTGCCAGCAGACCACAGGGGCACGGCAATCAGCCCCAGCATTTT. The chain joins TRBV6-2 or TRBV6-3 to TRBJ1-5; 7 positions match TRBD1. Unmatched junction bases numbered 7, after V lost 6 bases and J lost 2 bases. CDR1 and CDR2 (germline): MNHEY, SVGEGT. The CDR3 runs 15 residues.

The chain carries TRBV6-6 and TRBJ1-2, with TRBD1 identical over 7 bases. Per germline, CDR1 MNHNY and CDR2 SVGAGI (reference sequence). This CDR3 has 13 residues. Trimming removed 7 bases from V and 6 bases from J; junction bases left unmatched: 8. The CDR3 sequence: CASNPQGGNGYTF. DNA of the CDR3: TGTGCCAGCAATCCTCAGGGGGGGAATGGCTACACCTTC.

At least ten counts were recorded for this clonotype. This chain's CDR3 is CSAIGRNSNQPQHF. The CDR3 nucleotides read TGCAGTGCAATCGGACGGAATAGCAATCAGCCCCAGCATTTT. The chain recombines TRBV20-1 with TRBJ1-5, with no clear D. Trimming removed 6 bases at V and 0 bases at J, with 12 bases between. The CDR3 length is 14 residues. Germline V gives CDR1 DFQATT, CDR2 SNEGSKA (reference sequence).

This chain connects TRBV28 to TRBJ1-5; 8 nucleotides agree with TRBD1. The germline V gene has CDR1 MDHEN and CDR2 SYDVKM. CDR3 length: 16 residues. Trimming removed 4 bases from V and 4 bases from J; junction bases left unmatched: 9. DNA for the CDR3: TGTGCCAGCAGTTCACAGGGGGTGGGACCGAATCAGCCCCAGCATTTT. Residues: CASSSQGVGPNQPQHF.

The rearrangement links TRBV9 to TRBJ1-4, with TRBD1 matching 9 bases. V was clipped by 0 bases and J by 5 bases; unmatched bases: 2. The germline V gene encodes CDR1 SGDLS and CDR2 YYNGEE. The CDR3 is made up of 15 amino acids. The CDR3 nucleotides are TGTGCCAGCAGCGTAGGCGGGACAGGGAATGAAAAACTGTTTTTT. Translation gives CASSVGGTGNEKLFF.

This clonotype was seen many times. The chain is built from TRBV10-3 and TRBJ2-1, with D perhaps TRBD1 (6 bases). Germline V gives CDR1 ENHRY, CDR2 SYGVKD. The germline V and J ends were trimmed by 2 bases and 10 bases, with 15 bases remaining between them. This CDR3 is built from 14 residues. The CDR3 DNA reads as TGTGCCATCAGTGAGGGGACAAGGGGTTCAGAGCAGTTCTTC. This gives the protein CAISEGTRGSEQFF.

This rearrangement joins TRBV12-3 or TRBV12-4 to TRBJ2-1; TRBD2 agrees at 9 bases. The CDR3 runs to 15 residues. Losses at the gene ends were 3 bases for V and 6 bases for J; bases not matched to a gene: 6. CDR3 in DNA: TGTGCCAGCAGTTTTCGGACTAGCGCCGGCAATGAGCAGTTCTTC. Translation: CASSFRTSAGNEQFF.

There are many counts of this clonotype. V and J are TRBV10-1 and TRBJ2-7; TRBD2 agrees at 8 bases. The V gene end was trimmed by 0 bases and the J gene end by 2 bases; junction bases not matched to a gene: 3. CDR3 length: 15 amino acids. In germline, CDR1 is WNHNN, CDR2 SYGVQD (reference sequence). CDR3 DNA: TGCGCCAGCAGTGAGTCTGCGGGAGGAGCCTACGAGCAGTACGTC. It specifies CASSESAGGAYEQYV.

This clonotype was recorded at least ten times. CDR3 loop: CASSAQGFYEQFF. The CDR3 nucleotides read TGTGCCAGCAGTGCCCAGGGTTTCTATGAGCAGTTCTTC. The V gene is TRBV6-1, the J gene TRBJ2-1, with D possibly matching TRBD1 (5 bases). Germline V CDR1 and CDR2: MNHNS, SASEGT. V was shortened by 4 bases and J by 8 bases, with 12 bases between the two germline ends. The CDR3 spans 13 residues.

This clonotype was observed a handful of times. The chain couples TRBV9 to TRBJ2-1; D not certain. V lost 3 bases, J lost 4 bases, and 11 bases lay in between. The CDR3 loop spans 14 amino acids. Germline V gene data show CDR1 as SGDLS and CDR2 as YYNGEE. The CDR3 DNA is TGTGCCAGCAGCGCCCAGAACCCTTACAATGAGCAGTTCTTC. It translates to CASSAQNPYNEQFF.

This chain connects TRBV5-1 to TRBJ2-5; D ambiguous. CDR3 length: 13 residues. Germline assignment: CDR1 SGHRS and CDR2 YFSETQ. V was pared by 3 bases and J by 5 bases, with 11 bases between. The CDR3: CASSSGHGETQYF. CDR3 bases: TGCGCCAGCAGCTCCGGGCATGGGGAGACCCAGTACTTC.

A few counts support this clonotype. The V call is TRBV5-1, the J call TRBJ2-3; no firm D call. The CDR3 totals 14 residues. The V gene lost 0 bases and the J gene lost 2 bases, with 7 bases spanning the gap. Germline loops: CDR1 SGHRS, CDR2 YFSETQ. The CDR3: CASSLALDTDTQYF. In DNA, the CDR3 is TGCGCCAGCAGCTTGGCGCTGGACACAGATACGCAGTATTTT.

V is TRBV5-1 and J is TRBJ2-7; D call uncertain. Germline lookup yields CDR1 SGHRS and CDR2 YFSETQ. Between the trimmed V and J ends, which lost 0 bases and 3 bases, there was a span of 10 bases. CDR3 length equals 14 residues. CDR3 region: CASSLDSADYEQYV. In DNA, the CDR3 is TGCGCCAGCAGCTTGGATTCGGCAGACTACGAGCAGTACGTC.

The chain uses TRBV12-3 or TRBV12-4 and TRBJ2-2; no firm D call. There are 15 residues in the CDR3. V dropped 6 bases and J dropped 4 bases, with 15 bases sitting between them. CDR3 sequence reads: CASSQRTRATGELFF. The CDR3 DNA is TGTGCCAGCAGCCAAAGGACCCGGGCCACCGGGGAGCTGTTTTTT.

This clonotype was counted only a few times. This chain links TRBV5-1 with TRBJ1-2; D remains ambiguous. The CDR3 extends over 15 amino acids. Germline CDR1 and CDR2: SGHRS and YFSETQ. V was trimmed by 4 bases and J by 6 bases, leaving 19 bases between them. The CDR3 protein is CASSPTAGRSDGYTF. The CDR3 DNA is TGCGCCAGCAGCCCTACCGCCGGGCGCTCGGATGGCTACACCTTC.

This clonotype was seen only a few times. The junction and the germline gene differ at one end; a read error may be behind it. This chain joins TRBV5-5 and TRBJ1-2, with D uncertain. This CDR3 contains 12 residues. The germline CDR1 and CDR2 sequences are SGHKS and YYEKEE (reference sequence). CDR3 coding DNA: TGTGCCAGCAGCTTGGGACGGACTCCTCAGGCCTTC. Protein product: CASSLGRTPQAF.

This clonotype has more than one count but fewer than ten. The chain couples TRBV4-2 to TRBJ2-5, with TRBD1 as a possible D gene (6 bases). Between the trimmed V and J ends, which lost 2 bases and 2 bases, there was a span of 9 bases. CDR1 is LGHNA, CDR2 YNFKEQ, per germline. CDR3 length equals 14 residues. The CDR3 DNA is TGTGCCAGCAGCCAAACAGGGTTACAAGAGACCCAGTACTTC. Translating gives CASSQTGLQETQYF.

On this clonotype itself: The CDR3 ends on some other residue instead of the conserved phenylalanine or tryptophan, so this is likely a read error. The chain combines TRBV9 with TRBJ2-3; 8 positions match TRBD2. The trim removed 0 bases at V and 4 bases at J, leaving 13 bases unmatched. CDR1 and CDR2 from the germline V gene are SGDLS and YYNGEE. The CDR3 sequence is 18 residues long. As DNA, the CDR3 is TGTGCCAGCAGCGTAGTCGGGACTAGAGCCGAAGGGGCAGATACGCAGTATTCT. It yields the protein CASSVVGTRAEGADTQYS.

The gene calls are TRBV12-3 or TRBV12-4 and TRBJ1-6, with D perhaps matching TRBD1 (6 bases). Trimming removed 6 bases at V and 3 bases at J, with 15 bases between. The CDR3 is 16 amino acids. CDR3 loop: CASRTTRQVYNSPLHF. The CDR3 coding sequence is TGTGCCAGCAGGACGACCAGACAGGTCTATAATTCACCCCTCCACTTT.